This T cell receptor beta chain was retrieved from a study of T cell changes during pregnancy in multiple sclerosis. Germline loops: CDR1 SGHRS, CDR2 YFSETQ. This CDR3 spans 15 amino acids. Trimming stripped 2 bases from V and 5 bases from J, with 14 bases between. Profiled with immunoSEQ multiplex PCR; TCRdb holds only in-frame clones, not every one. Of roughly 120,000 clones listed, around 93% are singletons. The chain employs TRBV5-1 and TRBJ1-5, with D hard to call. This material consisted of peripheral blood, taken before pregnancy. The receptor was derived from a female donor with multiple sclerosis, enrolled in a pregnancy study. The CDR3 spells CASSFTGSPDQPQHF. CDR3 sequence (DNA): TGCGCCAGCAGCTTCACGGGGAGCCCGGATCAGCCCCAGCATTTT.